The 21 T cell receptor beta chains below all came from one sample that was sequenced in a study of CD4 T cells in relation to SARS-CoV-2 and coronaviruses. Unexposed donor CD4+ T cells date from 2011-2018, before the COVID-19 pandemic. Profiled with immunoSEQ multiplex PCR; TCRdb holds only in-frame clones, not every one. Of some 65,000 clones listed, over 70% are singletons. Sequencing used memory CD4+ T cells from PBMCs. The receptor source for this set is a human donor in good health.

The chain employs TRBV28 and TRBJ1-1; 8 nucleotides align to TRBD1. V dropped 5 bases and J dropped 1; count of bases not matched to a gene: 3. The CDR3 extends over 14 amino acids. The germline CDR1 and CDR2 sequences are MDHEN and SYDVKM. CDR3 coding DNA: TGTGCCAGCAGTCCAGGGACAGGGAACACTGAAGCTTTCTTT. Its protein product is CASSPGTGNTEAFF.

The rearrangement links TRBV15 to TRBJ1-2; maybe TRBD1 (6 bases). CDR1 is LNHNV and CDR2 is YYDKDF in the germline V gene (reference sequence). This CDR3 contains 15 residues. Trimming took off 3 bases at V and 6 bases at J, with 17 bases between the two ends. CDR3 amino acids: CATSRSRTELNGYTF. The CDR3 coding sequence is TGTGCCACCAGCAGGTCGAGGACAGAATTAAATGGCTACACCTTC.

The CDR3 nucleotides read TGTGCCAGCAGCGTTTCCCTCACCGGGGAGCTGTTTTTT. Translated: CASSVSLTGELFF. V is TRBV9 and J is TRBJ2-2; D gene ambiguous. The length of the CDR3 is 13 residues. Germline loops: CDR1 SGDLS, CDR2 YYNGEE. The V and J ends lost 2 bases and 4 bases respectively, with 6 bases between them.

The rearrangement joins TRBV28 to TRBJ2-6, with D perhaps TRBD2 (5 bases). The CDR3 consists of 16 residues. Trimming shortened V by 10 bases and J by 2 bases, and 18 bases separated the two germline ends. In germline, CDR1 is MDHEN, CDR2 SYDVKM. As DNA, the CDR3 is TGTGCCACTTCTAGTCCAGGAGGTGCTGGGGCCAACGTCCTGACTTTC. Its translation: CATSSPGGAGANVLTF.

The chain links TRBV4-3 to TRBJ1-2; a possible D gene is TRBD1 (5 bases). The CDR3 extends over 16 amino acids. Germline lookup yields CDR1 LGHNA and CDR2 YSLEER. Trimming removed 0 bases at V and 8 bases at J, with 19 bases between. CDR3 in DNA: TGCGCCAGCAGCCAAGAGGGGGGGTCTCGTGGGGGAGGCTACACCTTC. It yields the protein CASSQEGGSRGGGYTF.

The V call is TRBV19, the J call TRBJ1-4; TRBD1 agrees at 9 bases. Germline V lookup: CDR1 LNHDA, CDR2 SQIVND (reference sequence). There are 14 residues in the CDR3. Germline trimming cut 3 bases from V and 13 bases from J; bases unmatched to any gene: 9. CDR3 residues: CASSIRDRAGGLFF. CDR3 nucleotides: TGTGCCAGTAGTATCCGGGACAGGGCCGGAGGACTGTTTTTT.

The sample holds one count of this clone. This chain joins TRBV5-4 and TRBJ2-7; weak D call: TRBD2 (6 bases). The CDR3 consists of 13 residues. Germline V gives CDR1 SGHNT, CDR2 YYREEE (reference sequence). Trimming left V 4 bases short and J 2 bases short, with 10 bases between. The CDR3 DNA reads TGTGCCAGCAGCAGGGACTCCCCCTACGAGCAGTACTTC. Translated: CASSRDSPYEQYF.

The CDR3, as DNA: TGCAGCGTTGTGGTGACAGGGATGGGCGAGCAGTACTTC. It translates to CSVVVTGMGEQYF. The J gene is TRBJ2-7, the V gene TRBV29-1; TRBD1 agrees at 7 bases. Germline V lookup: CDR1 SQVTM, CDR2 ANQGSEA. The ends lost 4 bases at V and 6 bases at J; junction bases unmatched: 9. This CDR3 is built from 13 residues.

The chain couples TRBV5-1 to TRBJ1-1; 7 nucleotides align to TRBD1. The CDR3 loop spans 18 amino acids. The germline gives CDR1 SGHRS, CDR2 YFSETQ. With 3 bases clipped from V and 4 bases from J, the junction kept 18 bases outside the gene matches. For the CDR3, the DNA is TGCGCCAGCAGCTCACGACCTAGGACAGGATGGCTGGGCACTGAAGCTTTCTTT. Protein: CASSSRPRTGWLGTEAFF.

The CDR3 nucleotides are TGTGCCAGCAGCTTGGCCCAGATAAATGAGCAGTTCTTC. This encodes CASSLAQINEQFF. The rearrangement links TRBV5-4 to TRBJ2-1; no clear D. V shed 0 bases and J shed 7 bases, with 8 bases lying between them. Per germline, CDR1 SGHNT and CDR2 YYREEE (reference sequence). The CDR3 is 13 amino acids.

Only one count was recorded for this clone. This chain links TRBV28 with TRBJ2-3; 7 bases match TRBD2. CDR1 is MDHEN and CDR2 is SYDVKM in the germline V gene. This CDR3 region has 16 residues. V was clipped by 4 bases and J by 0 bases; unmatched bases: 7. CDR3 loop: CASSSPGGSSTDTQYF. For the CDR3, the DNA is TGTGCCAGCAGTTCCCCCGGCGGGAGCAGCACAGATACGCAGTATTTT.

J is TRBJ1-3 and V is TRBV23-1, with unresolved D. TRBV23-1 is recorded as an ORF, its role being uncertain. Deletions cut 0 bases from V and 2 bases from J, with 5 bases between. The CDR3 runs 14 residues. In nucleotides, the CDR3 is TGCGCCAGCAGTCAATCGGGGACTGGAAACACCATATATTTT. Encoded protein: CASSQSGTGNTIYF.

The chain employs TRBV6-5 and TRBJ1-5; D possibly corresponds to TRBD1 (6 bases). The CDR3 sequence is 14 residues long. Germline values: CDR1 MNHEY, CDR2 SVGAGI. The germline V and J ends were trimmed by 6 bases and 5 bases, with 14 bases remaining between them. This CDR3 is CASRVNQGYQPQHF. In nucleotides, the CDR3 is TGTGCCAGCAGGGTTAACCAGGGGTATCAGCCCCAGCATTTT.

The chain combines TRBV5-6 with TRBJ2-5; 12 nucleotides line up with TRBD2. The junction had 7 bases not matched to a gene; V was cut back by 0 bases and J by 4 bases. The germline gives CDR1 SGHDT, CDR2 YYEEEE. This CDR3 is 17 amino acids long. CDR3 residues: CASSLVGLAGGGETQYF. The CDR3 nucleotides read TGTGCCAGCAGCTTGGTTGGCCTAGCGGGGGGGGGAGAGACCCAGTACTTC.

The gene calls are TRBV7-2 and TRBJ2-5, with a tentative D call TRBD2 (7 bases). Germline V gene data show CDR1 as SGHTA and CDR2 as FQGNSA. This CDR3 is built from 14 residues. V was clipped by 3 bases and J by 4 bases, with 12 bases between them. CDR3 sequence reads: CASSFQRGGETQYF. DNA of the CDR3: TGTGCCAGCAGCTTCCAAAGGGGGGGAGAGACCCAGTACTTC.

The V gene is TRBV21-1, the J gene TRBJ1-5. TRBV21-1 counts as a pseudogene. The CDR3 is made up of 16 amino acids. The CDR3 here is CASSNTSGLRNQPQHF. The CDR3 region has the DNA TGTGCCAGCAGCAATACGTCGGGGTTACGCAATCAGCCCCAGCATTTT.

The rearrangement uses TRBV3-1 (or the pseudogene TRBV3-2) and TRBJ2-3; TRBD1 might be the D (5 bases). The CDR3 has 15 residues. The V gene lost 1 base and the J gene lost 6 bases, with 14 bases spanning the gap. Germline CDR1 LGHDT, CDR2 YNNKEL (reference sequence). The CDR3 reads CASSQGSTGSDTQYF. For the CDR3, the DNA is TGTGCCAGCAGCCAAGGCAGCACAGGATCCGATACGCAGTATTTT.

This clone was seen a single time. The chain employs TRBV7-8 and TRBJ1-1, with 10 bases matching TRBD1. The length of the CDR3 is 15 residues. Trimming took 3 bases from V and 7 from J; bases not matched to a gene: 8. The germline gives CDR1 SGHVS, CDR2 FQNEAQ. The CDR3 DNA reads as TGTGCCAGCAGCTTGTCCAGGACAGGGGGGATTGAAGCTTTCTTT. This translates into CASSLSRTGGIEAFF.

This clone came up once. The V and J genes are TRBV4-3 and TRBJ2-1; a possible D gene is TRBD1 (5 bases). CDR3 size: 18 residues. Trimming removed 0 bases at V and 7 bases at J, with 22 bases between. Per germline, CDR1 LGHNA and CDR2 YSLEER. CDR3: CASSQDFAQGNLWNEQFF. CDR3 DNA sequence: TGCGCCAGCAGCCAAGATTTCGCCCAGGGAAATCTTTGGAATGAGCAGTTCTTC.

The J gene is TRBJ1-2, the V gene TRBV14; D unclear. The length of the CDR3 is 12 residues. The germline V gene encodes CDR1 SGHDN and CDR2 FVKESK. Deletions cut 7 bases from V and 1 base from J, with 7 bases between. This CDR3 reads CASNLDNYGYTF. DNA of the CDR3: TGTGCCAGCAACCTAGATAACTATGGCTACACCTTC.

J is TRBJ2-7 and V is TRBV5-6; TRBD2 aligns across 7 bases. The junction had 4 bases not matched to a gene; V was cut back by 0 bases and J by 1 base. Per the germline V gene, CDR1 is SGHDT and CDR2 is YYEEEE. The length of the CDR3 is 15 residues. The CDR3: CASSLGPGGSYEQYF. The CDR3 DNA follows: TGTGCCAGCAGCTTGGGACCCGGGGGGTCCTACGAGCAGTACTTC.